The 2 T cell receptor beta chains below all came from one sample that was sequenced in a study of CD4 T cells in relation to SARS-CoV-2 and coronaviruses. The unexposed donors gave CD4+ T cells in about 2011-2019, prior to COVID-19. CD4+ T cells were isolated from the cells after 10 days of culture. These receptors have no known antigen. The repertoire was sequenced with immunoSEQ multiplex PCR; TCRdb's copy has only in-frame clones and lacks some. The repertoire includes under 25,000 clones, about three quarters of them detected once, and 19% sits in the top ten. The sample comprised CD4+ T cells from PBMCs, cultured in vitro. Receptor source: a human donor in good health.

This chain joins TRBV13 and TRBJ2-3; D perhaps matches TRBD1 (6 bases). The V gene lost 7 bases and the J gene lost 4 bases, with 15 bases spanning the gap. There are 14 residues in the CDR3. The germline V gene encodes CDR1 PRHDT and CDR2 FYEKMQ (reference sequence). The CDR3 DNA sequence: TGTGCCAGCAACCACAGGGTCGGGCCAGATACGCAGTATTTT. Translated, it gives CASNHRVGPDTQYF.

This clone was seen only a few times. V usage is TRBV28 and J usage is TRBJ1-4, with D uncertain. The ends were cut back, 2 bases at V and 6 bases at J, with 4 bases in the middle. The CDR3 is 12 amino acids. Germline values: CDR1 MDHEN, CDR2 SYDVKM. The CDR3 DNA reads as TGTGCCAGCAGTTTAGTTCATGAAAAACTGTTTTTT. As protein: CASSLVHEKLFF. Using reference TRBV28 and TRBJ1-4 for the parts outside the CDR3, the full variable domain is DVKVTQSSRYLVKRTGEKVFLECVQDMDHENMFWYRQDPGLGLRLIYFSYDVKMKEKGDIPEGYSVSREKKERFSLILESASTNQTSMYLCASSLVHEKLFFGSGTQLSVL.